This T cell receptor beta chain was identified during a study of T cell responses to AZD1222 COVID-19 vaccine. V dropped 4 bases and J dropped 3 bases, with 11 bases sitting between them. This CDR3 contains 14 residues. CDR1 and CDR2 (germline): SGHDT, YYEEEE. Notes on the study in general: Baseline seropositives among AZD1222 recipients totaled only 5 to 7. The repertoires were collected only after the peak T cell response. Regions 160-218 and 743-854 held dominance among vaccine-associated CD4 TCRs, which spanned spike.

Generated by immunoSEQ multiplex PCR, the TCRdb table keeps only in-frame clones and is missing some. This table holds 80,000 or so clones, 85% to 95% found once. A remark on this clone: Its antigen is as yet unknown.

This TCR was sampled from an adult in good health. The rearrangement joins TRBV5-6 to TRBJ1-5; D perhaps matches TRBD1 (6 bases). The material was peripheral blood, obtained on day 0 of MenACWY control vaccination. The CDR3: CASSGTGNNQPQHF. CDR3 DNA: TGTGCCAGCAGCGGCACAGGGAACAATCAGCCCCAGCATTTT.